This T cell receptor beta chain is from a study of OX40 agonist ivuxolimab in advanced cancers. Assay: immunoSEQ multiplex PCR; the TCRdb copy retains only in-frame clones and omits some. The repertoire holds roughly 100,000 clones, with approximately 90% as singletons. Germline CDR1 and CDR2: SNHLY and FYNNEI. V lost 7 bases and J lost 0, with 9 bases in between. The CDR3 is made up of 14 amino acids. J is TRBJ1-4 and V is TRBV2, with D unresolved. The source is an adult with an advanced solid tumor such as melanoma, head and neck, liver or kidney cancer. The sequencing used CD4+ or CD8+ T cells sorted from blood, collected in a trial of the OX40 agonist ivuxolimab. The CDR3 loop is CASKAQTTNEKLFF. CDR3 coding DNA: TGTGCCAGCAAGGCACAGACAACTAATGAAAAACTGTTTTTT.